This T cell receptor (beta chain) derives from a study of T cell responses to AZD1222 COVID-19 vaccine. The study's findings and limits: Increased Spike-specific TCR breadth and depth were observed after two AZD1222 doses. Clonal diversity was possibly underestimated, and white British individuals and females predominated among donors. Seropositive AZD1222 recipients at baseline numbered only five or six.

Per the germline V gene, CDR1 is SGHRS and CDR2 is YFSETQ. Trimming cost V 0 bases and J 4 bases, with 7 bases left between them. The CDR3 spans 13 residues. Libraries were prepared by immunoSEQ multiplex PCR; TCRdb keeps only in-frame clonotypes and omits some of them. The sample includes 55,000 to 80,000 clones, nearly 90% of them seen just once. In its sample, this clone was seen a few times. Its specificity is unknown. Sample: peripheral blood, taken 28 days after the second AZD1222 dose. The gene calls are TRBV5-1 and TRBJ1-1; D is undetermined. The sequence was collected from an adult who received the AZD1222 COVID-19 vaccine. The CDR3 reads CASSLGQATEAFF. The CDR3 DNA sequence: TGCGCCAGCAGCTTGGGGCAGGCCACTGAAGCTTTCTTT.